These T cell receptor beta chains were read from a single sample in a study of T cell repertoires in cytomegalovirus infection. TCRdb called the reads again in MiXCR, with one record for every CDR3 protein. Here the sample spans 490,000 or so distinct CDR3 sequences, roughly 12% being singletons. The specimen was PBMCs. These receptors were taken from a human donor in good health (CMV status not recorded). Some clones in this sample may be carry-over from other donors' samples. Each CDR3 is given with its conserved first and last residue. The order of the fields is V gene, J gene, D gene, clone size, CDR3 protein, CDR3 DNA. A D gene is named only where the DNA matches it firmly. Clone size, where shown, is once, few, many, or a class for clones that have expanded.

TRBV7-6	TRBJ1-4	NA	few	CASSRRNVDEKLFF	TGTGCCAGCTCCAGGCGAAATGTCGATGAAAAACTGTTTTTT
TRBV29-1	TRBJ2-7	TRBD1	NA	CSVEGTGGYEQYF	TGCAGCGTTGAGGGGACAGGGGGGTACGAGCAGTACTTC
TRBV3-1	TRBJ2-1	NA	NA	CASRPSVKLGYNEQFF	TGTGCCAGCAGACCCTCAGTTAAGCTAGGCTACAATGAGCAGTTCTTC
TRBV18	TRBJ1-1	TRBD1	few	CASSLLDREDTEAFF	TGTGCCAGCTCACTTTTGGACAGGGAGGATACTGAAGCTTTCTTT
TRBV7-9	TRBJ1-2	NA	NA	CASSLWGPPIYGYTF	TGTGCCAGCAGCCTATGGGGGCCTCCCATCTATGGCTACACCTTC
TRBV12-3/TRBV12-4	TRBJ2-1	TRBD1	few	CASTLGRGLYNEQFF	TGTGCCAGCACTTTGGGCAGGGGGTTGTACAATGAGCAGTTCTTC
TRBV2	TRBJ2-5	TRBD2	few	CASSSRSGGTETQYF	TGTGCCAGCAGTTCCCGTAGCGGGGGGACAGAGACCCAGTACTTC
TRBV5-5	TRBJ1-1	NA	few	CASSSNTGTLEAFF	TGTGCCAGCAGCTCGAATACTGGAACACTTGAAGCTTTCTTT
TRBV11-3	TRBJ1-1	NA	many	CASSPTGHRTEAFF	TGTGCCAGCAGCCCAACGGGACACCGCACTGAAGCTTTCTTT
TRBV6-1	TRBJ1-1	TRBD1	many	CASSAGQGKIELRVEAFF	TGTGCCAGCAGTGCCGGACAGGGTAAAATCGAGTTGAGGGTTGAAGCTTTCTTT
TRBV18	TRBJ1-4	NA	few	CASSPAEKLFF	TGTGCCAGCTCACCAGCTGAAAAACTGTTTTTT
TRBV19	TRBJ2-5	NA	few	CASQAGTSKETQYF	TGTGCCAGCCAAGCCGGGACTTCTAAAGAGACCCAGTACTTC
TRBV19	TRBJ2-1	TRBD1	many	CASSPGQAVHNEQFF	TGTGCCAGTAGTCCCGGACAGGCGGTCCACAATGAGCAGTTCTTC
TRBV2	TRBJ1-1	NA	NA	CASTLTIEAFF	TGTGCCAGCACCCTGACGATTGAAGCTTTCTTT
TRBV30	TRBJ1-2	NA	NA	CAWSVQGAIGYTF	TGTGCCTGGAGTGTACAAGGGGCGATTGGCTACACCTTC
TRBV2	TRBJ2-7	TRBD1	few	CASSEELFRDSYEQYF	TGTGCCAGCAGTGAAGAGCTATTCAGGGACAGCTACGAGCAGTACTTC
TRBV6-5	TRBJ2-4	TRBD1	many	CASSYRALGQGGNIQYF	TGTGCCAGCAGTTACCGGGCCCTGGGACAGGGAGGAAACATTCAGTACTTC
TRBV10-3	TRBJ1-1	TRBD1	NA	CAISKGAWGSHTEAFF	TGTGCCATCAGTAAGGGGGCGTGGGGGAGCCACACTGAAGCTTTCTTT
TRBV19	TRBJ1-6	TRBD1	many	CASKPGQGWSPLHF	TGTGCCAGCAAACCGGGACAGGGGTGGTCACCCCTCCACTTT
TRBV20-1	TRBJ1-1	NA	NA	CSARDTEAFF	TGCAGTGCTAGGGACACTGAAGCTTTCTTT